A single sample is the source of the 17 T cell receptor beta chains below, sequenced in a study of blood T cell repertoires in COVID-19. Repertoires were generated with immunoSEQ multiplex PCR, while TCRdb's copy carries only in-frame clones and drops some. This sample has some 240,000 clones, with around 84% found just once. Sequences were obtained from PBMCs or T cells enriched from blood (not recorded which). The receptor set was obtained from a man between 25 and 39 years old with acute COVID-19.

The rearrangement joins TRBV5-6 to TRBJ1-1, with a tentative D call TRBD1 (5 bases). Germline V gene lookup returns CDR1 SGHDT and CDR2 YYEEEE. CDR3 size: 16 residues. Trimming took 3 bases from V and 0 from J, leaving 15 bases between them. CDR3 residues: CASSWMDTDMNTEAFF. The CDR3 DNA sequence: TGTGCCAGCAGCTGGATGGACACAGACATGAACACTGAAGCTTTCTTT. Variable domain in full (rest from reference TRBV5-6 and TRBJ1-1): DAGVTQSPTHLIKTRGQQVTLRCSPKSGHDTVSWYQQALGQGPQFIFQYYEEEERQRGNFPDRFSGHQFPNYSSELNVNALLLGDSALYLCASSWMDTDMNTEAFFGQGTRLTVV.

The CDR3 DNA follows: TGTGCCAGCAGTTTTGACAGGGGTTCACCCCTCCACTTT. Its protein product is CASSFDRGSPLHF. The chain couples TRBV27 to TRBJ1-6; 8 positions match TRBD1. CDR3 length: 13 residues. The germline gives CDR1 MNHEY, CDR2 SMNVEV (reference sequence). The J segment lost 9 bases and the V segment lost 3 bases, leaving 1 base of the junction unmatched.

Here the CDR3 reads CASTSRQGNYGYTF. CDR3 DNA sequence: TGTGCCAGTACCAGCCGACAGGGAAACTATGGCTACACCTTC. The V and J genes are TRBV19 and TRBJ1-2, with TRBD1 matching over 7 bases. CDR3 size: 14 residues. The ends lost 7 bases at V and 2 bases at J; junction bases unmatched: 7. Germline loops: CDR1 LNHDA, CDR2 SQIVND (reference sequence).

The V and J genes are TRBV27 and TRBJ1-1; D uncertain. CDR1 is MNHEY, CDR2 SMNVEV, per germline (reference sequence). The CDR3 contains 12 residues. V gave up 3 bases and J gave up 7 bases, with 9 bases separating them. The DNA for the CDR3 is TGTGCCAGCAGTTTTATCCGAGGTGAAGCTTTCTTT. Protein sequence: CASSFIRGEAFF.

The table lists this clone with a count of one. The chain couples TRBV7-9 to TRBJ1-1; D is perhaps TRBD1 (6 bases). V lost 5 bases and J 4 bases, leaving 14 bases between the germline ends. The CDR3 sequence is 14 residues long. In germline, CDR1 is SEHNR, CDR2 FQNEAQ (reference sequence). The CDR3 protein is CASSRNRAGTEAFF. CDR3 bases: TGTGCCAGCAGCCGTAACAGGGCCGGCACTGAAGCTTTCTTT. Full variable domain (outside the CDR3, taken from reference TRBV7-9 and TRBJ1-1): DTGVSQNPRHKITKRGQNVTFRCDPISEHNRLYWYRQTLGQGPEFLTYFQNEAQLEKSRLLSDRFSAERPKGSFSTLEIQRTEQGDSAMYLCASSRNRAGTEAFFGQGTRLTVV.

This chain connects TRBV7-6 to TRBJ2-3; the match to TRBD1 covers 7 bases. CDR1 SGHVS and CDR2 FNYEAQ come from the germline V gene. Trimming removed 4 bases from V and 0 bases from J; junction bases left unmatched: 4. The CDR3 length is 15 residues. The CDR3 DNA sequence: TGTGCCAGCAGCTATCGACAGGGTAGCACAGATACGCAGTATTTT. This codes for CASSYRQGSTDTQYF.

The DNA of the CDR3 is TGCAGCGTGTCTGGGACAACCAACTCTGGAAACACCATATATTTT. Translation gives CSVSGTTNSGNTIYF. The V and J genes are TRBV29-1 and TRBJ1-3; a weak D match, TRBD1 (6 bases). Germline CDR1 reads SQVTM; CDR2 reads ANQGSEA. Trimming removed 6 bases from V and 0 bases from J, with 15 bases in between. This CDR3 has 15 amino acids.

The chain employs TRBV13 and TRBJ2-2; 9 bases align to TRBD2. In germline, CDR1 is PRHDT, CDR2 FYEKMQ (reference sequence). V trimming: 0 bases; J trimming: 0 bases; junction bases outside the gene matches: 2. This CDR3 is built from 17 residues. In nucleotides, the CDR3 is TGTGCCAGCAGCTTAGGCCGCGGGAGGGCGAACACCGGGGAGCTGTTTTTT. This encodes CASSLGRGRANTGELFF.

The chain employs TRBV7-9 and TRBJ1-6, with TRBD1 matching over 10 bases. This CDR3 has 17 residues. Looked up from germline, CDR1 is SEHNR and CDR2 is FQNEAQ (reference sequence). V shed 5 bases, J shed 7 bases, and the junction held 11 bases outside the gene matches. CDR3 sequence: CASSQGAGTGVNSPLHF. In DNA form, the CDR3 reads TGTGCCAGCAGCCAGGGGGCCGGGACAGGGGTAAATTCACCCCTCCACTTT.

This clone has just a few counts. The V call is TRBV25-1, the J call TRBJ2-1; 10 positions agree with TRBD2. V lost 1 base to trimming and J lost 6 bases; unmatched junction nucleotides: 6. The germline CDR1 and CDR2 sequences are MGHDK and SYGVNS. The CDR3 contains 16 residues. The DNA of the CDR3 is TGTGCCAGCAGTGAATCAGGGAGCGGGAGGGCCAATGAGCAGTTCTTC. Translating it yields CASSESGSGRANEQFF.

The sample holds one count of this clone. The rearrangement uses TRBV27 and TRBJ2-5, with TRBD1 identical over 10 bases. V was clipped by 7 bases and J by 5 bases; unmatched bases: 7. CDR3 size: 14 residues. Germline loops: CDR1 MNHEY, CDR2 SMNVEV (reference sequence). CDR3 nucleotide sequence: TGTGCCAGCAAAATGACAGGGGGCTTTGAGACCCAGTACTTC. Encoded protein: CASKMTGGFETQYF.

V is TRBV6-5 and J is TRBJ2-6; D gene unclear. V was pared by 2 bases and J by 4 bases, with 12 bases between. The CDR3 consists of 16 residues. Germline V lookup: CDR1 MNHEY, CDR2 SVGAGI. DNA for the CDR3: TGTGCCAGCAGTTACACCATTCAGGCAGGGGCCAACGTCCTGACTTTC. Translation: CASSYTIQAGANVLTF.

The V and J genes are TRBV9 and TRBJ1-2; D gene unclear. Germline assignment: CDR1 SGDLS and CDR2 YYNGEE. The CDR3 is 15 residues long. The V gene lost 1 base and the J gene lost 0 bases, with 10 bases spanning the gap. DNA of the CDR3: TGTGCCAGCAGCGTATCAGAACATCCTAACTATGGCTACACCTTC. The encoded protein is CASSVSEHPNYGYTF. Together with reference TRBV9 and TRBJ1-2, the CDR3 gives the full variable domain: DSGVTQTPKHLITATGQRVTLRCSPRSGDLSVYWYQQSLDQGLQFLIQYYNGEERAKGNILERFSAQQFPDLHSELNLSSLELGDSALYFCASSVSEHPNYGYTFGSGTRLTVV.

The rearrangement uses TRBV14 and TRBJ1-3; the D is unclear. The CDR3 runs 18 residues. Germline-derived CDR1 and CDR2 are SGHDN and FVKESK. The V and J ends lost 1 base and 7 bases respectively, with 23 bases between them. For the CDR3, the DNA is TGTGCCAGCAGCCAAGGGCAAGGCACGCAGGCTCTGATGAACACCATATATTTT. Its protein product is CASSQGQGTQALMNTIYF. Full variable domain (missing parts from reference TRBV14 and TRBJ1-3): EAGVTQFPSHSVIEKGQTVTLRCDPISGHDNLYWYRRVMGKEIKFLLHFVKESKQDESGMPNNRFLAERTGGTYSTLKVQPAELEDSGVYFCASSQGQGTQALMNTIYFGEGSWLTVV.

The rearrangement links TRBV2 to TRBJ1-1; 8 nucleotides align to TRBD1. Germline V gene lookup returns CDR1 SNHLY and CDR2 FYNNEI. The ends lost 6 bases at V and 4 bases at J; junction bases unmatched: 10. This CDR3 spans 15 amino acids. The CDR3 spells CASRLDRGESTEAFF. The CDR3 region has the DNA TGTGCCAGCAGGCTTGACAGGGGTGAGAGCACTGAAGCTTTCTTT.

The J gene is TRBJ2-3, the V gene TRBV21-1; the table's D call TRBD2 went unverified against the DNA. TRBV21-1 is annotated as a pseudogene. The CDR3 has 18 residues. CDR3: CASRKAGDPSSSTDTQYF. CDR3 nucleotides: TGTGCCAGCAGAAAAGCGGGAGATCCCTCCTCATCGACAGATACGCAGTATTTT.

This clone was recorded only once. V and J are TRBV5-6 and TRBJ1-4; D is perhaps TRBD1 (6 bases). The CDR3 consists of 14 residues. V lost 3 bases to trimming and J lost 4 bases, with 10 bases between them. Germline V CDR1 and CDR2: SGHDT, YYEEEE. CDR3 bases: TGTGCCAGCAGCTCCGGACAGTATAATGAAAAACTGTTTTTT. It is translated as CASSSGQYNEKLFF.